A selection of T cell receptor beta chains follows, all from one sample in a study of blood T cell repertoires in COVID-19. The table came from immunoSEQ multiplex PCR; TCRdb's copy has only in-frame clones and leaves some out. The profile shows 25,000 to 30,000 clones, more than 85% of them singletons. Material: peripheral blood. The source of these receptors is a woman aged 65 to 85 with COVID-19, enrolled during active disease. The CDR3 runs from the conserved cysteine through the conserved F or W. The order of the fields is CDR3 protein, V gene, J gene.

CAWWLPGSGANVLTF	TRBV30	TRBJ2-6
CASSSGQGENNEQFF	TRBV28	TRBJ2-1
CASRMDRENTEAFF	TRBV19	TRBJ1-1
CAWSGASNQPQHF	TRBV30	TRBJ1-5
CASSLSRSGEQYF	TRBV5-1	TRBJ2-7
CASSLSPPGELFF	TRBV28	TRBJ2-2
CAWSQGYGYTF	TRBV30	TRBJ1-2
CASSGTGGGNTIYF	TRBV11-2	TRBJ1-3
CATSVAGGEQYF	TRBV24-1	TRBJ2-7
CACRDRGPYEQYF	TRBV30	TRBJ2-7
CASTEDRVNGYTF	TRBV6-5	TRBJ1-2
CASSHPNRDSPTDTQYF	TRBV7-9	TRBJ2-3
CASTPGLAGTNEQFF	TRBV4-3	TRBJ2-1
CASSPPNSGTGNTEAFF	TRBV5-1	TRBJ1-1
CASSLTGQSTGELFF	TRBV7-3	TRBJ2-2
CASGQDSVGAFF	TRBV12-5	TRBJ1-1
CATSEQGWNTGELFF	TRBV24-1	TRBJ2-2
CASSQQNSGNTIYF	TRBV3-1/TRBV3-2	TRBJ1-3
CASSEGPAGPGNTIYF	TRBV6-1	TRBJ1-3
CASSQRKSWGEEKLFF	TRBV23-1	TRBJ1-4
CASSPRGVNQPQHF	TRBV11-2	TRBJ1-5
CASSLGTSGGNEQFF	TRBV11-3	TRBJ2-1
CASSQGGWDRAGSPLHF	TRBV3-1/TRBV3-2	TRBJ1-6
CASSEGTGFFAGNTIYF	TRBV25-1	TRBJ1-3
CASSLANPTGGGEQFF	TRBV7-6	TRBJ2-1
CASSDSPGGYQPQHF	TRBV6-5	TRBJ1-5
CASTDSLNTEAFF	TRBV6-5	TRBJ1-1
CASSYSGVPSYEQFF	TRBV6-2/TRBV6-3	TRBJ2-1
CATSGGGGSLTGEQYF	TRBV24-1	TRBJ2-7
CASNHGELINEQFF	TRBV19	TRBJ2-1
CASSRPPGELNTEAFF	TRBV4-1	TRBJ1-1
CAWSPGDTEAFF	TRBV30	TRBJ1-1
CATSDLTRVEQYF	TRBV24-1	TRBJ2-7
CASSLIGAEAFF	TRBV7-6	TRBJ1-1
CASSPGVNLPYEQYF	TRBV5-4	TRBJ2-7
CASSIQGANTGELFF	TRBV11-1	TRBJ2-2
CASSISLGGSGNTIYF	TRBV19	TRBJ1-3
CASSSHSTGQNTEAFF	TRBV28	TRBJ1-1
CASSLGAGRDEQFF	TRBV11-3	TRBJ2-1
CASFTQTGFGYTF	TRBV18	TRBJ1-2
CASSLEEAGYTPLHF	TRBV5-5	TRBJ1-6
CASGLVVGTTGTGPYEQYF	TRBV12-5	TRBJ2-7